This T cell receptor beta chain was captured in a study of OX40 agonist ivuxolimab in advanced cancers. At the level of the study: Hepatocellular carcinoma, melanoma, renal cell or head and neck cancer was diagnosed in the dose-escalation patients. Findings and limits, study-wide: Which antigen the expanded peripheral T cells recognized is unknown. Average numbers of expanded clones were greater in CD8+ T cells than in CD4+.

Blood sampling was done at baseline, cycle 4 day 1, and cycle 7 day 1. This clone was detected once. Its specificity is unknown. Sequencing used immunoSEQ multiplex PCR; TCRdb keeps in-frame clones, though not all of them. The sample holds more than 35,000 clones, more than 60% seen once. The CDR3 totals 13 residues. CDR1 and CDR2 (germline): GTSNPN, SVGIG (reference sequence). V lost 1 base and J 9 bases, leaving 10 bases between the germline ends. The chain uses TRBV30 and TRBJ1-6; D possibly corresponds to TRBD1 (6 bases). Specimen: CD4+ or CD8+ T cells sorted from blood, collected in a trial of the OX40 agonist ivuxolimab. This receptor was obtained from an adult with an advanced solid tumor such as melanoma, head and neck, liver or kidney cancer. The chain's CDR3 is CAWSEQGSSPLHF. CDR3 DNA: TGTGCCTGGAGTGAACAGGGAAGTTCACCCCTCCACTTT.